This TCR beta chain was retrieved from a study of T-cell memory formation after mild COVID-19 (dated by TCRdb to about 2021). Regarding the complete study: Most TCR sequence clusters were specific to one of the two donors. Two young, previously healthy adult volunteers made up the cohort, one male and one female. In a couple of donors, T-cell clones that expanded and contracted after mild COVID-19 were followed by sequencing TCRalpha and TCRbeta repertoires longitudinally.

This clonotype was seen only a few times. Its cognate antigen has yet to be identified. Base-call qualities are not available, and no considerably larger clone is one nucleotide away. Sequenced on an Illumina NovaSeq 6000. TCRalpha and TCRbeta cDNA libraries were constructed by 5'RACE with constant-segment primers, with sample barcodes and unique molecular identifiers being introduced. RNA was extracted from every sample with Trizol reagent. Library amplification was performed in two PCR steps, and a second sample barcode and Illumina TruSeq adapters were introduced in the second step. Sequencing of the libraries was done on an Illumina NovaSeq, producing 2 x 150 bp paired-end reads. On the study's bioinformatics: Demultiplexing of reads and collapsing into UMI-guided consensus sequences were performed with migec v1.2.7. Using mixcr v2.1.11, UMI consensuses were aligned to TRA and TRB V and J templates and then assembled into clonotypes. A clonotype was counted as expanded or contracted only when both edgeR and NoisET called the clonotype significant, with the noise models trained on biological replicates. edgeR calls used a false discovery rate-adjusted p below 0.01 and a log2 fold-change threshold of 1. As an exploratory analysis of dynamics, max-normalized trajectories of the 1000 most abundant clonotypes were examined by PCA with hierarchical clustering. Separately sequenced CD4+ and CD8+ repertoires were used to assign a CD4 or CD8 phenotype to each responding clone. TCRdb applied fastp at Q25 and MiXCR to the public reads, then kept only in-frame beta chains. When rows share a CDR3 protein, they turn into one entry using the most common DNA and genes. None of the V and J calls come from the authors' own analysis; TCRdb made them. The sample table holds some 69,000 distinct CDR3 sequences, of which over 15% were seen once. The ten largest clonotypes hold about 31% of the sample.

Trimmed from V: 5 bases; trimmed from J: 5 bases; junction bases lacking a gene match: 4. The CDR3 covers 13 residues, taking in both the cysteine and the phenylalanine. CDR3 DNA only is kept here, 39 bases in frame from base 1. Ficoll-Paque density gradient centrifugation was the method used to isolate PBMCs. Beyond this particular receptor, the publication reports: Whether the second-wave clones peaking on day 37 were SARS-CoV-2 specific was not confirmed. From day 15 to 85, contracting clones showed balanced CD4/CD8 phenotypes, whereas a second wave of clones that expanded from day 15 to 37 leaned towards CD4+. Some responding clones were detected in pre-infection memory, suggesting pre-existing cross-reactive memory T cells joined the SARS-CoV-2 response. Contracting CD4+ clones were located mainly in the CM and EM memory subsets, whereas CD8+ clones were found to be enriched in EMRA. Only a couple of mild cases were covered in the study, and larger cohorts including severe cases with pre-infection samples were considered necessary.

This clonotype was sampled from an adult woman who had mild COVID-19 (a few samples of this study predate the infection). The sample titles of this study are shuffled in the database, so cell type and time point are left out; the donor was told from shared clones. Recombination joined TRBV12-3 or TRBV12-4 with TRBJ2-7; 9 bases in between match TRBD1. The sample consisted of PBMCs or a T cell subset sorted from them (not recorded which). The CDR3 region reads CASSPGDRDEQYF. The nucleotide sequence reads TGTGCCAGCAGTCCAGGGGACAGGGACGAGCAGTACTTC.